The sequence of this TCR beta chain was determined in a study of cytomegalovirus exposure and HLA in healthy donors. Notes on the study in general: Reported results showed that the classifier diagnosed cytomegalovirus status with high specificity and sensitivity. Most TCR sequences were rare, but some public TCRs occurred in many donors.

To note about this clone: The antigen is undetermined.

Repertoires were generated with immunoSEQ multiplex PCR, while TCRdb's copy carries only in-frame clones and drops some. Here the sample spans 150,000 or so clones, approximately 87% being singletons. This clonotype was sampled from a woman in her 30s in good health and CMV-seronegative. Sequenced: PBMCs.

CDR3 amino acids: CASSPNPGEGQPQHF. The CDR3 DNA is TGTGCCAGCAGCCCGAATCCTGGGGAGGGACAGCCCCAGCATTTT. The gene calls are TRBV5-5 and TRBJ1-5; no firm D call. The V end was cut by 4 bases, the J end by 7 bases, with 18 bases between. The CDR3 extends over 15 amino acids. Germline CDR1 reads SGHKS; CDR2 reads YYEKEE (reference sequence).